This TCR beta chain stems from a study of blood T cell repertoires in COVID-19. The CDR3 spans 14 residues. The ends lost 10 bases at V and 3 bases at J; junction bases unmatched: 11. CDR1 and CDR2 (germline): MNHNY, SVGAGI (reference sequence). Measured with immunoSEQ multiplex PCR; TCRdb has only the in-frame clones, and not every one. In the table there are about 110,000 clones, around 64% of which are singletons. This clone was recorded once. Sequencing was carried out using peripheral blood. The chain employs TRBV6-6 and TRBJ2-5, with TRBD1 matching 7 bases. This TCR came from a woman aged 40 to 50 with acute or convalescent COVID-19. The DNA of the CDR3 is TGTGCCACTTCCACTTATGACAGGGAAGAGACCCAGTACTTC. The encoded protein is CATSTYDREETQYF.